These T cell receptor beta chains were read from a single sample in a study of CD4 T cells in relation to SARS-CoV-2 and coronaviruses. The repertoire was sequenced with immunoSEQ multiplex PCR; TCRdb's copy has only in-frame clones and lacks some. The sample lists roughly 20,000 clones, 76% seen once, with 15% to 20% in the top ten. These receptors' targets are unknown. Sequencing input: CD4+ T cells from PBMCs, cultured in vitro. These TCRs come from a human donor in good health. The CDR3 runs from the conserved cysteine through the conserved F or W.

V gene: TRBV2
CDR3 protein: CASSGRTSNTEAFF

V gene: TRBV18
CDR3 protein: CASSPPTSGGEQFF

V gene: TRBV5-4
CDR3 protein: CASSLPRANAEAFF

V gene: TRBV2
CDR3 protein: CASSGPRAGTEQTQYF

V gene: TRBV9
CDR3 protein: CASSVGVAGPTDTQYF

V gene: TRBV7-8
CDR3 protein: CASRGQPNTEAFF

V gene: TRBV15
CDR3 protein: CATSSGSGPVDEQFF

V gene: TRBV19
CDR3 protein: CASMGLAGAYNEQFF

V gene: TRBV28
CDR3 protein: CASSPDRRSTDTQYF

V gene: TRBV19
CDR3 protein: CASASWLGTGELFF

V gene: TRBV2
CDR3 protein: CASSEMMSTDTQYF

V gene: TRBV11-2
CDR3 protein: CASSPPPSPGYNEQFF

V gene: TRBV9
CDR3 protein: CASSVGGDYEQYF

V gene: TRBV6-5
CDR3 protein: CASSMTGATEAFF

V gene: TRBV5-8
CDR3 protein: CASSPQGTSGRGETQYF

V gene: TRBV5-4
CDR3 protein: CASSLDDYGYTF

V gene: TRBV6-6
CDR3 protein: CASSYSDQTGYTF

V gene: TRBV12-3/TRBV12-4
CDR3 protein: CASSFSGASEAFF

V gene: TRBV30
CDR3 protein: CAWKQSSGNTIYF

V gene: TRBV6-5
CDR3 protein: CASSYSTSGLETQYF

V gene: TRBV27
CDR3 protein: CASSLWSSGSPETQYF

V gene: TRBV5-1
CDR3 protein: CASSHSGGRDEKLFF

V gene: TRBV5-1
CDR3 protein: CASSFNTDTQYF

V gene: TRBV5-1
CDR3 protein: CASSEGQGPKRNTEAFF

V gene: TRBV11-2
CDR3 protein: CASSHDSGTNYGYTF

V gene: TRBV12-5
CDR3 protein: CASVLDRSDQPQHF

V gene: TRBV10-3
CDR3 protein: CAISNNQGLIMNTEAFF

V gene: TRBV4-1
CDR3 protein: CASSQDLEAFRTEAFF

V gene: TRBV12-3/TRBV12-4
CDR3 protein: CASSDRFEAFF

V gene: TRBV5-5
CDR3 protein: CASSLERNQPQHF

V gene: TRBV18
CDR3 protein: CASSGQAYQETQYF

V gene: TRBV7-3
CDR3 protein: CASSLSLSGTEAFF

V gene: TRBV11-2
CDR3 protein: CASSGMTGWGATNEKLFF

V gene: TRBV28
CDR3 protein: CASKGDFSSYNSPLHF

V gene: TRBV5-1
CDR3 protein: CASSLFSFRDTQYF